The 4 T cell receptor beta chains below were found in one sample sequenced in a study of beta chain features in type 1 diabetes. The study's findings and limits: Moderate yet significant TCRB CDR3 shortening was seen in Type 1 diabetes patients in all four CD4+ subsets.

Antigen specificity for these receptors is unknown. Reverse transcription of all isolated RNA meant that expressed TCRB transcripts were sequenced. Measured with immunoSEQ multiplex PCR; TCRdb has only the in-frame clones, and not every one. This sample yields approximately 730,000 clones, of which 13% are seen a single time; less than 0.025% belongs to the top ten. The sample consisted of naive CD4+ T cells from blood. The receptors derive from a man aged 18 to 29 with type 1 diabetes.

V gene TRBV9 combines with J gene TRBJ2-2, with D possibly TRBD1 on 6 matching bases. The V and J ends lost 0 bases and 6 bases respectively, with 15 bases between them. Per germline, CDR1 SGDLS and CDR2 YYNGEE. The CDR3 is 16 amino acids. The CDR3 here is CASSVEGQTFAGELFF. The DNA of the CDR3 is TGTGCCAGCAGCGTAGAGGGACAAACCTTCGCCGGGGAGCTGTTTTTT.

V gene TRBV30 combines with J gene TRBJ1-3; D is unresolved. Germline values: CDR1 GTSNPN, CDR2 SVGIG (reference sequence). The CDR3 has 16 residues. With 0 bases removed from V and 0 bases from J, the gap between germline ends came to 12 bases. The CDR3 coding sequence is TGTGCCTGGAGTGTACAAGACAATTACTCTGGAAACACCATATATTTT. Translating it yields CAWSVQDNYSGNTIYF.

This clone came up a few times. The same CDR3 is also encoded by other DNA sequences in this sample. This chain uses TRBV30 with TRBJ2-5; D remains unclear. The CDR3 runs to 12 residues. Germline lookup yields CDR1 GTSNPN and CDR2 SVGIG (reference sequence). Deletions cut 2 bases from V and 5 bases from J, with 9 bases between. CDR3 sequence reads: CAWSLGSETQYF. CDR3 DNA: TGTGCCTGGAGTCTCGGATCTGAGACCCAGTACTTC.

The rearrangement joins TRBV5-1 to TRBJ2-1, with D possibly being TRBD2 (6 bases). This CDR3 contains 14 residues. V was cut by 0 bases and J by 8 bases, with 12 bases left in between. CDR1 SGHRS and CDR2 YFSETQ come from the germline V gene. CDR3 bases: TGCGCCAGCAGCTTGGTAGGAGGGATGGATGAGCAGTTCTTC. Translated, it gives CASSLVGGMDEQFF.